This T cell receptor beta chain was sequenced for a study of radiotherapy plus CTLA-4 blockade in lung cancer. On the study more broadly: Objective responses were recorded in about a sixth of patients, with disease control recorded in about 29%.

Trimming shortened V by 5 bases and J by 0 bases, and 16 bases separated the two germline ends. Germline lookup yields CDR1 MDHEN and CDR2 SYDVKM. The CDR3 has 16 amino acids. This clone has just a few counts. The target antigen is unknown. Findings and caveats of the study: There was expansion of tumor-derived TCR clones in blood after radiotherapy plus ipilimumab.

Repertoires were generated with immunoSEQ multiplex PCR, while TCRdb's copy carries only in-frame clones and drops some. The sample shows 52,000 or so clones, 79% of them seen only once. The V call is TRBV28, the J call TRBJ2-5, with TRBD1 as a possible D gene (5 bases). The clonotype comes from a human donor with non-small cell lung cancer who had a partial response to radiotherapy plus ipilimumab. The sequenced sample was peripheral blood, obtained from a patient treated with radiotherapy plus ipilimumab. The CDR3 sequence is CASSLPMDTDQETQYF. The CDR3 coding sequence is TGTGCCAGCAGTCTACCGATGGACACCGACCAAGAGACCCAGTACTTC.